A single sample gave rise to the 8 T cell receptor beta chains below, sequenced in a study of CD8+ T cells in alopecia areata. Treatment denoted: oral pan-JAK inhibitor, 5-10 mg twice daily. Extracted RNA was reverse transcribed into cDNA, the sequencing template. The method was immunoSEQ multiplex PCR; TCRdb's version includes in-frame clones alone and lacks a portion of them. Of approximately 200,000 clones listed, around 60% are singletons. Sequencing used CD4+ T cells sorted from blood, obtained at week 4, from a patient treated with tofacitinib. The receptors were gathered from a human donor with alopecia areata.

The chain carries TRBV2 and TRBJ1-2; 7 bases fit TRBD1. Germline-derived CDR1 and CDR2 are SNHLY and FYNNEI. V lost 6 bases to trimming and J lost 3 bases; unmatched junction nucleotides: 4. The CDR3 covers 13 residues. The CDR3 spells CASRTGLDYGYTF. CDR3 DNA sequence: TGTGCCAGCAGGACAGGGTTGGACTATGGCTACACCTTC.

The chain combines TRBV29-1 with TRBJ1-2; D remains unclear. The length of the CDR3 is 11 residues. The germline V gene encodes CDR1 SQVTM and CDR2 ANQGSEA. The V gene lost 1 base and the J gene lost 7 bases, with 7 bases spanning the gap. The CDR3 spells CSVEGSGGYTF. The CDR3 DNA is TGCAGCGTTGAAGGGAGTGGTGGCTACACCTTC.

The rearrangement links TRBV7-9 to TRBJ1-5; no clear D. Germline V gives CDR1 SEHNR, CDR2 FQNEAQ (reference sequence). With 3 bases removed from V and 0 bases from J, the gap between germline ends came to 12 bases. The CDR3 has 16 amino acids. The CDR3 is CASSLGRLDSNQPQHF. The CDR3 DNA follows: TGTGCCAGCAGCTTGGGCAGGCTGGATAGCAATCAGCCCCAGCATTTT.

The chain is built from TRBV5-1 and TRBJ1-3; D not certain. The CDR3 is 11 residues long. V lost 3 bases to trimming and J lost 8 bases, with 6 bases between them. The germline V gene encodes CDR1 SGHRS and CDR2 YFSETQ. The CDR3 DNA follows: TGCGCCAGCAGCTCCAGAGACACCATATATTTT. Translation gives CASSSRDTIYF.

The chain carries TRBV29-1 and TRBJ1-1; perhaps TRBD1 as D (6 bases). This CDR3 spans 12 amino acids. V was shortened by 2 bases and J by 6 bases, with 10 bases between the two germline ends. Germline CDR1 SQVTM, CDR2 ANQGSEA. CDR3 coding DNA: TGCAGCGTTGAATCTGGGGGCGCTGAAGCTTTCTTT. Its translation is CSVESGGAEAFF.

V gene TRBV6-5 combines with J gene TRBJ2-7, with D perhaps matching TRBD2 (5 bases). The germline CDR1 and CDR2 sequences are MNHEY and SVGAGI. This CDR3 has 14 amino acids. V was trimmed by 5 bases and J by 7 bases, leaving 18 bases between them. CDR3 nucleotides: TGTGCCAGCAGTCCATGGCCAGCGGCAACTGAGCAGTACTTC. Its protein product is CASSPWPAATEQYF.

The chain recombines TRBV10-3 with TRBJ1-3; no reliable D call. The V end was cut by 3 bases, the J end by 0 bases, with 9 bases between. This CDR3 is 15 amino acids long. Germline lookup yields CDR1 ENHRY and CDR2 SYGVKD. Here the CDR3 DNA reads TGTGCCATCAGTGATAGCGGTCCCTCTGGAAACACCATATATTTT. Protein product: CAISDSGPSGNTIYF.

The gene calls are TRBV25-1 and TRBJ2-5, with D perhaps matching TRBD1 or TRBD2 (5 bases each). Germline lookup yields CDR1 MGHDK and CDR2 SYGVNS. The CDR3 has 12 amino acids. V was trimmed by 7 bases and J by 7 bases, leaving 13 bases between them. The CDR3 sequence is CASTSGSGTQYF. The CDR3 DNA sequence: TGTGCCAGCACCTCAGGGAGCGGGACCCAGTACTTC.